A single sample gave rise to the 2 T cell receptor beta chains below, sequenced in a study of shared clonotypes between healthy human individuals. Repertoires were generated with immunoSEQ multiplex PCR, while TCRdb's copy carries only in-frame clones and drops some. The sample includes some 480,000 clones, roughly 85% of them seen just once. The sequenced sample was PBMCs. Source of these receptors: a woman in her forties in good health. Some clones in this sample may be carry-over from other donors' samples.

V gene TRBV7-2 combines with J gene TRBJ2-5; no definite D call. The J call is uncertain, as TRBJ2-7 better fits the DNA end. CDR1 and CDR2 from the germline V gene are SGHTA and FQGNSA. The CDR3 is 13 residues long. The CDR3 region has the DNA TGTGCCAGCAGCTTAGCGAATTCGGACGAGCAGTACTTC. This translates into CASSLANSDEQYF.

Only one count was recorded for this clone. V and J are TRBV10-2 and TRBJ2-7, with TRBD1 identical over 8 bases. From germline, CDR1 is WSHSY and CDR2 SAAADI. The trim removed 2 bases at V and 0 bases at J, leaving 9 bases unmatched. The CDR3 is 17 amino acids. Here the CDR3 reads CASSEPRDRRSSYEQYF. The DNA of the CDR3 is TGCGCCAGCAGTGAGCCGCGGGACAGGCGAAGCTCCTACGAGCAGTACTTC.